The 31 T cell receptor beta chains below come from one sample, sequenced in a study of blood T cell repertoires in COVID-19 (dated by TCRdb to the early 2020s). The library was made by the immunoSEQ multiplex PCR assay. What TCRdb holds here is the immuneACCESS table cut down to in-frame rearrangements. Part of the clones is not present; checked against another copy, under half of the missing clones reflect an unresolved V gene, and the others are unexplained. Recorded for this sample are 250,000 to 350,000 clones; approximately 86% of them occurred a single time. The ten largest clones add up to roughly 2.4% of the sample. Sequencing used peripheral blood. These TCRs come from a woman in her forties or fifties who had recovered from COVID-19.

This rearrangement joins TRBV10-3 to TRBJ1-2, with D tentatively TRBD1 (5 bases). The V end was cut by 4 bases, the J end by 4 bases, with 19 bases between. The CDR3 is 16 residues long. Per the germline V gene, CDR1 is ENHRY and CDR2 is SYGVKD. CDR3 DNA sequence: TGTGCCATCAGTGGGGGGGAGGGCCAGTTGCTCTATGGCTACACCTTC. Encoded protein: CAISGGEGQLLYGYTF.

The CDR3 reads CASSVALVPTNTEAFF. DNA of the CDR3: TGTGCCAGCAGCGTAGCCCTGGTACCGACTAACACTGAAGCTTTCTTT. This rearrangement joins TRBV9 to TRBJ1-1; D remains unclear. The V gene lost 0 bases and the J gene lost 2 bases, with 14 bases spanning the gap. This CDR3 is 16 amino acids long. Germline CDR1 SGDLS, CDR2 YYNGEE. Filled out from reference TRBV9 and TRBJ1-1, the complete variable domain reads DSGVTQTPKHLITATGQRVTLRCSPRSGDLSVYWYQQSLDQGLQFLIQYYNGEERAKGNILERFSAQQFPDLHSELNLSSLELGDSALYFCASSVALVPTNTEAFFGQGTRLTVV.

This chain joins TRBV3-1 (or the pseudogene TRBV3-2) and TRBJ1-5, with 8 bases identical to TRBD1. V lost 4 bases and J lost 2; bases outside the gene matches: 7. CDR1 is LGHDT, CDR2 YNNKEL, per germline (reference sequence). The CDR3 runs 16 residues. CDR3 loop: CASSPTLTGGNQPQHF. CDR3 coding DNA: TGTGCCAGCAGCCCCACCCTGACAGGGGGCAATCAGCCCCAGCATTTT.

This clone was seen a few times. The chain employs TRBV30 and TRBJ2-2; a possible D gene is TRBD2 (6 bases). This CDR3 contains 15 residues. Germline assignment: CDR1 GTSNPN and CDR2 SVGIG (reference sequence). V was shortened by 4 bases and J by 6 bases, with 18 bases between the two germline ends. The CDR3 DNA is TGTGCCTGGAAAGCCATCGGGAGAACGGCCGGGGAGCTGTTTTTT. Its translation: CAWKAIGRTAGELFF. Full variable domain (missing parts from reference TRBV30 and TRBJ2-2): SQTIHQWPATLVQPVGSPLSLECTVEGTSNPNLYWYRQAAGRGLQLLFYSVGIGQISSEVPQNLSASRPQDRQFILSSKKLLLSDSGFYLCAWKAIGRTAGELFFGEGSRLTVL.

V gene TRBV7-3 combines with J gene TRBJ2-1; 9 bases map to TRBD2. Germline V gives CDR1 SGHTA, CDR2 FQGTGA. The trim removed 4 bases at V and 0 bases at J, leaving 4 bases unmatched. This CDR3 is built from 16 residues. DNA for the CDR3: TGTGCCAGCAGCTCCCTAGCGGGGAGCTCCTACAATGAGCAGTTCTTC. Amino acids: CASSSLAGSSYNEQFF.

The chain joins TRBV4-1 to TRBJ1-4; 8 bases are shared with TRBD1. CDR1 and CDR2 (germline): MGHRA, YSYEKL. The V gene end was trimmed by 0 bases and the J gene end by 7 bases; junction bases not matched to a gene: 10. This CDR3 comprises 17 residues. DNA of the CDR3: TGCGCCAGCAGCCAAGATGTCGGTCGGGACAGGTCTGAAAAACTGTTTTTT. Amino acids: CASSQDVGRDRSEKLFF.

The V and J genes are TRBV7-2 and TRBJ1-2, with 9 bases that match TRBD1. The CDR3 runs to 14 residues. CDR1 SGHTA and CDR2 FQGNSA come from the germline V gene. J lost 8 bases, V lost 2 bases, and 6 bases had no gene match. The CDR3 bases are TGTGCCAGCAGCTTACTCTCGGGACAGGGAGGCTACACCTTC. Encoded protein: CASSLLSGQGGYTF.

V usage is TRBV27 and J usage is TRBJ1-5; 8 nucleotides line up with TRBD1. CDR3 length: 15 amino acids. After removal of 5 bases from V and 5 bases from J, the junction contained 8 bases not matched to a gene. Per germline, CDR1 MNHEY and CDR2 SMNVEV (reference sequence). The CDR3 nucleotides are TGTGCCAGCAGTCTCCTAGGACAGGGCGATCAGCCCCAGCATTTT. This codes for CASSLLGQGDQPQHF.

This chain joins TRBV15 and TRBJ2-1; weak D call: TRBD2 (6 bases). Per germline, CDR1 LNHNV and CDR2 YYDKDF (reference sequence). There are 15 residues in the CDR3. The germline V and J ends were trimmed by 0 bases and 6 bases, with 12 bases remaining between them. This CDR3 reads CATSRDIGTGNEQFF. The CDR3 DNA reads TGTGCCACCAGCAGAGATATAGGGACTGGCAATGAGCAGTTCTTC.

Many counts were recorded for this clone. V and J are TRBV10-1 and TRBJ1-2; 9 positions match TRBD1. Germline V gene lookup returns CDR1 WNHNN and CDR2 SYGVQD (reference sequence). The CDR3 is 16 amino acids. V trimming: 7 bases; J trimming: 3 bases; junction bases outside the gene matches: 12. The CDR3 nucleotides are TGCGCCAGCACCGCAACCGGGACAGGGACGCACTATGGCTACACCTTC. Amino acid sequence: CASTATGTGTHYGYTF.

The chain couples TRBV13 to TRBJ2-7; D is ambiguous. Trimming cost V 5 bases and J 0 bases, with 11 bases left between them. The CDR3 is made up of 14 amino acids. Germline CDR1 and CDR2: PRHDT and FYEKMQ (reference sequence). The DNA for the CDR3 is TGTGCCAGCAGCCCACGATTGAGCTCCTACGAGCAGTACTTC. Translation gives CASSPRLSSYEQYF.

The CDR3 loop is CASSYQGGSSYEQYF. The CDR3 bases are TGCGCCAGCAGCTACCAGGGGGGTAGCTCCTACGAGCAGTACTTC. V gene TRBV5-1 combines with J gene TRBJ2-7, with D perhaps matching TRBD1 (7 bases). V lost 3 bases and J 0 bases, leaving 13 bases between the germline ends. The CDR3 extends over 15 amino acids. Germline CDR1 and CDR2: SGHRS and YFSETQ.

The CDR3 nucleotides are TGCGCCAGCAGCCAGGGACTCAGACTAGCGGTCACAGATACGCAGTATTTT. It is translated as CASSQGLRLAVTDTQYF. The chain recombines TRBV4-3 with TRBJ2-3; TRBD2 matches 9 bases. Trimming cost V 3 bases and J 2 bases; bases outside gene matches: 9. The germline V gene has CDR1 LGHNA and CDR2 YSLEER. The CDR3 is made up of 17 amino acids.

This chain links TRBV4-3 with TRBJ2-3; D is perhaps TRBD1 (5 bases). Germline CDR1 reads LGHNA; CDR2 reads YSLEER. Trimming took 5 bases from V and 9 from J, leaving 18 bases between them. This CDR3 comprises 14 residues. CDR3 coding DNA: TGCGCCAGCAGCGCGCTCCATAGACAGACAACGCAGTATTTT. It translates to CASSALHRQTTQYF.

The chain recombines TRBV5-1 with TRBJ2-7; 10 positions agree with TRBD1. From germline, CDR1 is SGHRS and CDR2 YFSETQ. The junction had 5 bases not matched to a gene; V was cut back by 4 bases and J by 4 bases. The CDR3 is 14 amino acids. In DNA form, the CDR3 reads TGCGCCAGCAGCCGGGACAGGGGAACATACGAGCAGTACTTC. Translating gives CASSRDRGTYEQYF. Variable domain in full (rest from reference TRBV5-1 and TRBJ2-7): KAGVTQTPRYLIKTRGQQVTLSCSPISGHRSVSWYQQTPGQGLQFLFEYFSETQRNKGNFPGRFSGRQFSNSRSEMNVSTLELGDSALYLCASSRDRGTYEQYFGPGTRLTVT.

The chain links TRBV4-2 to TRBJ1-1; 7 nucleotides line up with TRBD1. Trimming took 0 bases from V and 5 from J; bases not matched to a gene: 3. The germline gives CDR1 LGHNA, CDR2 YNFKEQ. The CDR3 is made up of 14 amino acids. The CDR3 region has the DNA TGTGCCAGCAGCCAAGATCAGGGGGTGACTGAAGCTTTCTTT. This translates into CASSQDQGVTEAFF.

V usage is TRBV27 and J usage is TRBJ2-3; the match to TRBD2 covers 8 bases. The CDR3 sequence is 18 residues long. V was pared by 5 bases and J by 6 bases, with 19 bases of the junction left unmatched. The V gene's germline CDR1 is MNHEY and CDR2 SMNVEV (reference sequence). This CDR3 is CASSLLQKPGLVGDTQYF. The DNA of the CDR3 is TGTGCCAGCAGTCTCCTACAAAAGCCGGGACTAGTTGGCGATACGCAGTATTTT.

The V call is TRBV15, the J call TRBJ1-1; 9 bases map to TRBD1. The CDR3 contains 14 residues. After removal of 4 bases from V and 5 bases from J, the junction contained 5 bases not matched to a gene. From germline, CDR1 is LNHNV and CDR2 YYDKDF (reference sequence). For the CDR3, the DNA is TGTGCCACCAGCATCGACAGGGGGAAGACTGAAGCTTTCTTT. This sequence encodes CATSIDRGKTEAFF.

V usage is TRBV7-3 and J usage is TRBJ1-1, with a possible D match to TRBD1 (5 bases). The CDR3 length is 16 residues. The V and J ends lost 5 bases and 0 bases respectively, with 16 bases between them. Germline V lookup: CDR1 SGHTA, CDR2 FQGTGA. The CDR3 bases are TGTGCCAGCAGCAAGTACAATCCGGGGGTGAACACTGAAGCTTTCTTT. Translating it yields CASSKYNPGVNTEAFF.

This clone was observed a few times. The chain combines TRBV27 with TRBJ1-1; TRBD1 is a possible D gene (5 bases). The CDR3 runs to 14 residues. The germline V gene has CDR1 MNHEY and CDR2 SMNVEV (reference sequence). The germline V and J ends were trimmed by 7 bases and 1 base, with 13 bases remaining between them. CDR3 in DNA: TGTGCCAGCACCCCGGCAGGGAAGAACACTGAAGCTTTCTTT. Residues: CASTPAGKNTEAFF.

The genes are TRBV6-6 and TRBJ1-2; tentative D call: TRBD1 (6 bases). CDR3 length: 14 residues. The V gene's germline CDR1 is MNHNY and CDR2 SVGAGI (reference sequence). The V end was cut by 5 bases, the J end by 2 bases, with 12 bases between. In DNA, the CDR3 is TGTGCCAGCAGTAATGGGGGCTGGAACTATGGCTACACCTTC. As protein: CASSNGGWNYGYTF.

This clone has just one count. This chain links TRBV5-1 with TRBJ1-2, with 9 bases lining up with TRBD1. V trimming: 4 bases; J trimming: 2 bases; junction bases outside the gene matches: 6. The germline V gene has CDR1 SGHRS and CDR2 YFSETQ. CDR3 size: 15 residues. The CDR3 DNA sequence: TGCGCCAGCAGCCAAAGACAGGGGGGGAACTATGGCTACACCTTC. This translates into CASSQRQGGNYGYTF.

This chain links TRBV15 with TRBJ2-7; possible D gene TRBD1, 5 bases. The CDR3 runs to 15 residues. Per the germline V gene, CDR1 is LNHNV and CDR2 is YYDKDF (reference sequence). V was clipped by 3 bases and J by 2 bases, with 14 bases between them. CDR3 in DNA: TGTGCCACCAGCAGCCCGCGAAGGGGAACCTACGAGCAGTACTTC. It yields the protein CATSSPRRGTYEQYF.

This chain connects TRBV6-5 to TRBJ1-6; a possible D gene is TRBD1 (6 bases). V lost 0 bases and J lost 8, with 14 bases in between. The germline gives CDR1 MNHEY, CDR2 SVGAGI. This CDR3 contains 16 residues. The CDR3 bases are TGTGCCAGCAGTTACTCCATAAAAGGGGGAGATTCACCCCTCCACTTT. It is translated as CASSYSIKGGDSPLHF.

The table lists this clone with a count of one. The V gene is TRBV30, the J gene TRBJ2-7; 11 bases are shared with TRBD2. This CDR3 has 16 amino acids. Germline V gene data show CDR1 as GTSNPN and CDR2 as SVGIG (reference sequence). V dropped 3 bases and J dropped 0; count of bases not matched to a gene: 7. CDR3 sequence reads: CAWSPSGRLLSYEQYF. The DNA of the CDR3 is TGTGCCTGGAGCCCTAGCGGGAGGCTCCTCTCCTACGAGCAGTACTTC.

A few counts support this clone. The J gene is TRBJ2-7, the V gene TRBV19, with TRBD1 matching 9 bases. The CDR3 is made up of 14 amino acids. Germline V gene data show CDR1 as LNHDA and CDR2 as SQIVND (reference sequence). The V and J ends lost 10 bases and 0 bases, in that order; junction bases with no gene match: 7. The CDR3 reads CATSRTGDSYEQYF. In DNA form, the CDR3 reads TGTGCCACCTCGAGGACAGGGGACTCCTACGAGCAGTACTTC.

The CDR3 region is CASSWTGNNSPLHF. The CDR3 DNA reads as TGTGCCAGCAGCTGGACAGGGAATAATTCACCCCTCCACTTT. The chain joins TRBV7-2 to TRBJ1-6; TRBD1 agrees at 8 bases. V lost 4 bases, J lost 5 bases, and 1 base stayed unmatched. This CDR3 is 14 amino acids long. CDR1 and CDR2 from the germline V gene are SGHTA and FQGNSA.

V is TRBV7-3 and J is TRBJ2-3; D is possibly TRBD2 (7 bases). The CDR3 runs 16 residues. Looked up from germline, CDR1 is SGHTA and CDR2 is FQGTGA. V shed 5 bases and J shed 0 bases, with 15 bases lying between them. CDR3 DNA: TGTGCCAGCAGCCCGTGGGGGGGCCACAGCACAGATACGCAGTATTTT. As protein: CASSPWGGHSTDTQYF.

The V call is TRBV3-1 (or the pseudogene TRBV3-2), the J call TRBJ2-5, with a possible D match to TRBD2 (5 bases). CDR1 and CDR2 from the germline V gene are LGHDT and YNNKEL (reference sequence). V lost 0 bases, J lost 4 bases, and 12 bases lay in between. This CDR3 spans 15 amino acids. The DNA of the CDR3 is TGTGCCAGCAGCCAAGACCTTAATCGGGGAGAGACCCAGTACTTC. Translation: CASSQDLNRGETQYF.

V is TRBV27 and J is TRBJ1-5, with D maybe TRBD1 (5 bases). Germline-derived CDR1 and CDR2 are MNHEY and SMNVEV (reference sequence). V was cut by 2 bases and J by 4 bases, with 6 bases left in between. The CDR3 consists of 13 residues. The CDR3 spells CASSLQGNQPQHF. CDR3 sequence (DNA): TGTGCCAGCAGTTTACAGGGAAATCAGCCCCAGCATTTT.

The J gene is TRBJ1-2, the V gene TRBV28, with D possibly matching TRBD1 (5 bases). The CDR3 runs to 18 residues. The ends were cut back, 5 bases at V and 4 bases at J, with 26 bases in the middle. Germline V gene lookup returns CDR1 MDHEN and CDR2 SYDVKM. The CDR3 nucleotides read TGTGCCAGCAGTCCTGTGGGGGGACGCCAAGGTTACATCTATGGCTACACCTTC. Translation gives CASSPVGGRQGYIYGYTF.